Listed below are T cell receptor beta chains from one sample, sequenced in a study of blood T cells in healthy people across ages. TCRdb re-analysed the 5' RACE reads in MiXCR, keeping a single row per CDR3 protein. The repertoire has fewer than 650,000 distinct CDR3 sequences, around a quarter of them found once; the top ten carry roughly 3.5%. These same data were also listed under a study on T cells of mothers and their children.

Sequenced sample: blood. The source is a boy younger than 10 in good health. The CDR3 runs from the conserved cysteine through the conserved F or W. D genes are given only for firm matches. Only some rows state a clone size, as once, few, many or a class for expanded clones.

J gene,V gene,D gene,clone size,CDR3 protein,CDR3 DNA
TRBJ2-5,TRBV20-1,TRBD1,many,CSARSAGGETQYF,TGCAGTGCTAGATCCGCAGGGGGAGAGACCCAGTACTTC
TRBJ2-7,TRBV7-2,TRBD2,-,CASSIETSDSYEQYF,TGTGCCAGCAGCATAGAAACTAGCGACTCCTACGAGCAGTACTTC
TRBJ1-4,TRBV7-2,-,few,CASSSDRATNEKLFF,TGTGCCAGCAGCTCCGACAGAGCAACTAATGAAAAACTGTTTTTT
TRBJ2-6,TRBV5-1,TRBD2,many,CASSSGLDPISGANVLTF,TGCGCCAGCAGCTCAGGACTAGACCCGATTTCTGGGGCCAACGTCCTGACTTTC
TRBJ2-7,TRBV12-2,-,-,CASRLAGPRGSYEQYF,TGTGCAAGTCGCTTAGCAGGCCCCAGAGGGTCCTACGAGCAGTACTTC
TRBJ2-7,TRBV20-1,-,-,CSARERQTGQPYEQYF,TGCAGTGCTAGAGAGAGACAGACAGGCCAACCCTACGAGCAGTACTTC
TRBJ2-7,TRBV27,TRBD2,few,CASGRGDYEQYF,TGTGCCAGCGGGCGGGGGGACTACGAGCAGTACTTC
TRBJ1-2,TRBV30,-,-,CAWTEGTANGYTF,TGTGCCTGGACGGAGGGTACAGCGAATGGCTACACCTTC
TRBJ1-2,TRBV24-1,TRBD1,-,CATSDPPGQGSPENYGYTF,TGTGCCACCAGTGACCCACCGGGACAGGGGTCCCCGGAGAACTATGGCTACACCTTC
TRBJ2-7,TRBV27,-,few,CASRKFRRGSHEQYF,TGTGCCAGCAGAAAGTTTCGTAGAGGGTCCCACGAGCAGTACTTC
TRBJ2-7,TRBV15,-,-,CATSRQDSSDEQYF,TGTGCCACCAGCAGACAGGATAGTAGCGACGAGCAGTACTTC
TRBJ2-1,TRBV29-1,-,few,CSVRSGFNNEQFF,TGCAGCGTTCGCTCAGGGTTTAACAATGAGCAGTTCTTC
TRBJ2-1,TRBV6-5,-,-,CASSYYLGRTDTYNEQFF,TGTGCCAGCAGTTACTATCTGGGCAGGACGGACACCTACAATGAGCAGTTCTTC
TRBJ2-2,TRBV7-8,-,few,CASERGAIITGELFF,TGTGCCAGCGAACGGGGGGCTATCATCACCGGGGAGCTGTTTTTT
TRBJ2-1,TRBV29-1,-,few,CSVEDGGLHDEQFF,TGCAGCGTTGAAGATGGGGGACTTCATGATGAGCAGTTCTTC
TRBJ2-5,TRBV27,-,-,CASRGPTEYQETQYF,TGTGCCAGCAGGGGCCCAACAGAGTACCAAGAGACCCAGTACTTC
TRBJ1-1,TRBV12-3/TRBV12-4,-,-,CASSFTTTGADTGAFF,TGTGCCAGCAGTTTCACCACGACGGGTGCGGACACTGGAGCTTTCTTT
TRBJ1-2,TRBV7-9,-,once,CASSPGDDGYTF,TGTGCCAGCAGCCCTGGGGACGATGGCTACACCTTC
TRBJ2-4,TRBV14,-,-,CASSQGLTDVAKNIQYF,TGTGCCAGCAGCCAAGGGCTCACGGACGTAGCCAAAAACATTCAGTACTTC
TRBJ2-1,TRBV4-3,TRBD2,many,CASSRTAGGNNEQFF,TGCGCCAGCAGCCGTACGGCGGGAGGGAACAATGAGCAGTTCTTC
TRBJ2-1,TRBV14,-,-,CAGSQELVSYNEQFF,TGTGCCGGCAGCCAAGAGCTAGTATCCTACAATGAGCAGTTCTTC
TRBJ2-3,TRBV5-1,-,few,CASSLYRVTDTQYF,TGCGCCAGCAGCTTGTATCGGGTCACAGATACGCAGTATTTT
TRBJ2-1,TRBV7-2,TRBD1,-,CASSLNRQGPGSEQFF,TGTGCCAGCAGCTTAAATCGACAGGGGCCAGGGAGTGAGCAGTTCTTC
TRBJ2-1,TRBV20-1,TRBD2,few,CSVPIAGRYNEQFF,TGCAGTGTCCCCATAGCGGGGCGCTACAATGAGCAGTTCTTC
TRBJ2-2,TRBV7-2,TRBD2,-,CASSFASGNTGELFF,TGTGCCAGCAGCTTCGCTAGCGGAAACACCGGGGAGCTGTTTTTT
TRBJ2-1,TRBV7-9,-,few,CASSLERRIDEQFF,TGTGCCAGCAGCTTAGAACGTCGGATTGATGAGCAGTTCTTC
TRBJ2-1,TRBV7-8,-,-,CASSFLGPRVDEQFF,TGTGCCAGCAGCTTCCTCGGACCCCGGGTGGATGAGCAGTTCTTC